The 8 T cell receptor beta chains presented below share a single source sample, sequenced in a study of quantifying T cell responses using KT2 cells. The overall study: TCR alpha and beta constant-region primers primed reverse transcription of RNA.

The cDNA 3' end received a ligated oligonucleotide with a UMI. The first PCR ran 3 to 5 cycles with an equimolar RC1.1 and RC1.2 beta primer mix. TCRdb fed the UMI-ligation and nested PCR reads into MiXCR, producing one record per CDR3 protein. Among roughly 38,000 distinct CDR3 sequences listed, over 15% were seen once. Material: PBMCs spiked with cells of the T cell clone KT2. These receptors all stem from a human donor.

This clonotype was recorded many times. The chain has TRBV5-1 and TRBJ2-5, with D unresolved. CDR3 length: 14 amino acids. V was cut by 3 bases and J by 2 bases, with 11 bases left in between. The germline V gene has CDR1 SGHRS and CDR2 YFSETQ. CDR3 bases: TGCGCCAGCAGCTCCATTCTAATTCAAGAGACCCAGTACTTC. Translation gives CASSSILIQETQYF.

J is TRBJ1-1 and V is TRBV29-1, with D maybe TRBD1 (5 bases). The CDR3 runs to 14 residues. Trimming removed 5 bases from V and 0 bases from J, with 13 bases in between. CDR1 is SQVTM and CDR2 is ANQGSEA in the germline V gene. This chain's CDR3 is CSVRGNRLNTEAFF. In nucleotides, the CDR3 is TGCAGCGTTCGGGGGAACAGGCTGAACACTGAAGCTTTCTTT.

This rearrangement joins TRBV6-4 to TRBJ2-7, with TRBD2 matching 12 bases. The CDR3 is made up of 15 amino acids. With 4 bases clipped from V and 3 bases from J, the junction kept 4 bases outside the gene matches. Germline values: CDR1 MRHNA, CDR2 SNTAGT. The CDR3 bases are TGTGCCAGCAGTGCCCTAGCGGGGGGGATCTACGAGCAGTACTTC. Encoded protein: CASSALAGGIYEQYF.

The chain carries TRBV15 and TRBJ2-6; D gene unclear. The V end was cut by 0 bases, the J end by 0 bases, with 9 bases between. Germline V gives CDR1 LNHNV, CDR2 YYDKDF (reference sequence). This CDR3 has 17 residues. The CDR3 loop reads CATSRDYWASGANVLTF. In nucleotides, the CDR3 is TGTGCCACCAGCAGAGATTATTGGGCCTCTGGGGCCAACGTCCTGACTTTC.

The CDR3 nucleotides read TGTGCCAGCAGCTCTACTAGCGGGGACCAAGATACGCAGTATTTT. Its translation: CASSSTSGDQDTQYF. J is TRBJ2-3 and V is TRBV7-9; 10 positions agree with TRBD2. CDR3 size: 15 residues. Germline assignment: CDR1 SEHNR and CDR2 FQNEAQ (reference sequence). Germline trimming cut 4 bases from V and 5 bases from J; bases unmatched to any gene: 6. Supplemented by reference TRBV7-9 and TRBJ2-3, the full variable domain reads DTGVSQNPRHKITKRGQNVTFRCDPISEHNRLYWYRQTLGQGPEFLTYFQNEAQLEKSRLLSDRFSAERPKGSFSTLEIQRTEQGDSAMYLCASSSTSGDQDTQYFGPGTRLTVL.

The J gene is TRBJ2-7, the V gene TRBV29-1; 7 bases align to TRBD1. Germline assignment: CDR1 SQVTM and CDR2 ANQGSEA. Losses at the gene ends were 4 bases for V and 2 bases for J; bases not matched to a gene: 5. This CDR3 contains 13 residues. CDR3: CSVGDRATYEQYF. In DNA, the CDR3 is TGCAGCGTTGGAGACAGGGCAACCTACGAGCAGTACTTC.

The chain recombines TRBV6-1 with TRBJ1-5; a weak D match, TRBD1 (5 bases). The V end lost 4 bases, the J end lost 9 bases, and 22 bases lay between the germline ends. CDR1 is MNHNS and CDR2 is SASEGT in the germline V gene. This CDR3 spans 16 amino acids. The CDR3 DNA reads as TGTGCCAGCAGTGCCAGGCCCCCGCGGGACCCACGGCCCCAGCATTTT. The encoded protein is CASSARPPRDPRPQHF.

This clonotype came up a few times. CDR3 DNA: TGTGCCAGCAGCCAAATGACAGGCGTCCAGCAGTTCTTC. It encodes CASSQMTGVQQFF. The V and J genes are TRBV14 and TRBJ2-1; possible D gene TRBD1, 6 bases. Per germline, CDR1 SGHDN and CDR2 FVKESK. CDR3 length: 13 amino acids. V shed 2 bases and J shed 11 bases, with 13 bases lying between them.